This paragraph covers one T cell receptor beta chain sequence. The antigen remains unidentified. The donors (healthy individuals) were bone marrow donors. V shed 3 bases and J 2 bases; nucleotides not matched to a gene: 8. This CDR3 region has 16 residues. Germline V CDR1 and CDR2: SGDLS, YYNGEE. The sample originates from a study of cytomegalovirus exposure and HLA in healthy donors. Across the study: Among the approximately 400 donors who were genotyped, over 70% fell in the genetic ancestry cluster that is associated with self-reported Caucasian donors.

Study outcomes and limitations: Within an earlier analysis, most TCR beta V segments proved productive either about 90% or about 30% of the time. Associated with HLA alleles at 0.05 false discovery rate in a later analysis were over 15,000 TCR beta sequences.

PCR amplification relied on 60 Vbeta primers (plus 13 Jbeta primers). TCRdb's table, derived via immunoSEQ multiplex PCR, lists solely in-frame clones and lacks some. The sample contains around 130,000 clones, roughly 88% of which appear only once. The rearrangement joins TRBV9 to TRBJ2-5; 9 bases are a match to TRBD2. Sequenced input: PBMCs. The TCR was taken from a man between 45 and 60 years old in good health and CMV-seronegative. The CDR3 spells CASSASRSGGQETQYF. Here the CDR3 DNA reads TGTGCCAGCAGCGCCAGCCGGAGCGGGGGGCAAGAGACCCAGTACTTC. The entire variable domain, with the rest obtained from reference TRBV9 and TRBJ2-5, is as follows: DSGVTQTPKHLITATGQRVTLRCSPRSGDLSVYWYQQSLDQGLQFLIQYYNGEERAKGNILERFSAQQFPDLHSELNLSSLELGDSALYFCASSASRSGGQETQYFGPGTRLLVL.